This T cell receptor beta chain was captured in a study of regulatory T cells in long-lasting Graves disease. This clonotype has a count of ten or more. Its antigen is unidentified. Looked up from germline, CDR1 is MDHEN and CDR2 is SYDVKM. V lost 4 bases to trimming and J lost 7 bases, with 13 bases between them. The CDR3 length is 13 residues. Time point of the sample: persistent/refractory GD, antithyroid drugs over 5 years with positive TRAb. Isolated PBMC RNA provided the starting material for the TCR library. Building the TCR beta libraries relied on iRepertoire HTBI primers, and CDR3 regions underwent Arm-PCR. TCRdb ran MiXCR on the multiplex PCR reads and lists one entry per CDR3 protein. The sample has 400,000 to 500,000 distinct CDR3 sequences; over 20% are singletons. Study conclusions and caveats: It was in persistent disease that TRBV28, TRBJ1-2 and TRBJ2-5 were favored. Limited samples may have lowered accuracy. With 2,500 to 3,500 shared public clonotypes, persistent patients exceeded new patients, who shared over 850.

V gene TRBV28 combines with J gene TRBJ1-1, with D maybe TRBD1 (6 bases). The sample consisted of peripheral blood mononuclear cells (PBMCs), taken when the disease was refractory, from a patient treated with antithyroid drugs. This sequence was found in a female donor with Graves disease. CDR3 sequence: CASSSPGVLEAFF. CDR3 sequence (DNA): TGTGCCAGCAGTTCACCAGGGGTGCTTGAAGCTTTCTTT.